The rows below give T cell receptor beta chains drawn from one sample of a study of T cells in Graves' hyperthyroidism and ophthalmopathy. TCRdb recomputed calls from the multiplex PCR reads with MiXCR, one row per CDR3 protein. The sample has hundreds of thousands of distinct CDR3 sequences, less than 15% seen once; the top ten hold 9.2%. Source material: blood. These receptors were taken from a woman aged 18-29 years with Graves' hyperthyroidism. Each CDR3 is given with its conserved first and last residue.

>TRBJ1-2|TRBV29-1
CSVAGGRSYTF
>TRBJ1-4|TRBV7-9
CASSPPNGDRGLDNEKLFF
>TRBJ2-3|TRBV27
CASRSRRTLDTQYF
>TRBJ2-7|TRBV7-2
CASSLDPGPAAEQYF
>TRBJ2-7|TRBV5-5
CASSFNRISYEQYF
>TRBJ1-1|TRBV9
CASSSQLGNTEAFF
>TRBJ2-7|TRBV25-1
CASLQLADSYEQYF
>TRBJ2-3|TRBV6-2/TRBV6-3
CASSYSTSRQGGTQYF
>TRBJ2-3|TRBV7-2
CASSLARDTDTQYF
>TRBJ2-1|TRBV20-1
CSAKAGGDPYNEQFF
>TRBJ1-2|TRBV12-3/TRBV12-4
CASSLRARASGYTF
>TRBJ1-2|TRBV7-9
CASSLGPTINYGYTF
>TRBJ2-7|TRBV12-3/TRBV12-4
CASRVDRGLYEQYF
>TRBJ1-5|TRBV20-1
CSARGDRVSNQPQHF
>TRBJ2-1|TRBV19
CASSSQNEQFF
>TRBJ1-1|TRBV4-3
CASRTDRVSTEAFF
>TRBJ1-1|TRBV3-1
CASSMPGRAFF
>TRBJ1-5|TRBV27
CASSLTPGYSNQPQHF
>TRBJ2-1|TRBV18
CASSSVGSSYNEQFF
>TRBJ2-3|TRBV20-1
CSASSTAGTDTQYF
>TRBJ2-3|TRBV20-1
CSAKLAGGSTDTQYF
>TRBJ2-7|TRBV28
CASSFSVTSGTTSYEQYF
>TRBJ1-1|TRBV28
CASSFRGTGGSTEAFF
>TRBJ2-7|TRBV7-9
CASTTSGGALYEQYF
>TRBJ2-7|TRBV28
CASSPLRVREQYF
>TRBJ1-1|TRBV7-2
CASSWTENTEAFF
>TRBJ2-1|TRBV9
CASSPVTVPNEQFF
>TRBJ2-2|TRBV18
CASSPGALPGELFF
>TRBJ2-7|TRBV7-3
CASRSVGTGSEQYF
>TRBJ2-1|TRBV5-6
CASSLESSGMYNEQFF
>TRBJ2-1|TRBV5-1
CASNTQGSSYNEQFF
>TRBJ2-1|TRBV7-9
CASSLMPGDEQFF
>TRBJ2-1|TRBV19
CASSIGSPVGNEQFF
>TRBJ2-7|TRBV10-3
CAISEGRGRYEQYF
>TRBJ1-1|TRBV20-1
CSAQQSGGAGSLGEAFF
>TRBJ1-2|TRBV2
CASPHTRDRDYGYTF
>TRBJ1-1|TRBV28
CASSSLGTANTEAFF
>TRBJ2-3|TRBV15
CATSRGLVADTQYF
>TRBJ2-2|TRBV6-1
CASSSGQGITGELFF
>TRBJ2-2|TRBV24-1
CATSSTTGGRLTGELFF
>TRBJ2-7|TRBV27
CASSLSGGVYEQYF
>TRBJ2-1|TRBV20-1
CSALLAGVGNEQFF
>TRBJ2-3|TRBV20-1
CSARVIDTQYF
>TRBJ2-5|TRBV4-1
CASSHLAGGQETQYF
>TRBJ1-1|TRBV15
CATSRGLVGTEAFF